One sample yielded the 5 T cell receptor beta chains listed below, sequenced in a study of beta chain features in type 1 diabetes. Findings of the study overall: TCRB CDR3 length was moderately but significantly reduced in all four CD4+ subsets of Type 1 diabetes patients.

These TCRs are of unknown antigen specificity. The authors reverse transcribed all of the isolated RNA, so sequencing captured expressed TCRB transcripts. Assay: immunoSEQ multiplex PCR; the TCRdb copy retains only in-frame clones and omits some. This sample has some 150,000 clones; about 12% occur once, and the top ten carry less than 1.5%. Sequenced material: central memory CD4+ T cells from blood. The receptor source for this set is a man aged 18 to 29 with type 1 diabetes.

This clone has more than one count but fewer than ten. The chain recombines TRBV30 with TRBJ1-2, with no clear D. The CDR3 sequence is 14 residues long. The germline CDR1 and CDR2 sequences are GTSNPN and SVGIG (reference sequence). Trimming took 0 bases from V and 5 from J, leaving 13 bases between them. For the CDR3, the DNA is TGTGCCTGGAGTGTACTGGGTCAGCGATATGGCTACACCTTC. Its translation: CAWSVLGQRYGYTF.

This chain joins TRBV6-1 and TRBJ2-6; a possible D gene is TRBD2 (6 bases). CDR3 length: 17 amino acids. Per the germline V gene, CDR1 is MNHNS and CDR2 is SASEGT. Trimming took 4 bases from V and 4 from J, leaving 17 bases between them. The CDR3 reads CASSAGFGGTGANVLTF. The CDR3 region has the DNA TGTGCCAGCAGTGCCGGGTTCGGGGGTACGGGGGCCAACGTCCTGACTTTC.

This clone was detected only once. This chain connects TRBV30 to TRBJ2-3; D possibly corresponds to TRBD2 (5 bases). V gave up 0 bases and J gave up 5 bases, with 6 bases separating them. This CDR3 comprises 12 residues. Germline CDR1 is GTSNPN and CDR2 is SVGIG (reference sequence). The CDR3 region is CAWSVRGDTQYF. CDR3 sequence (DNA): TGTGCCTGGAGTGTACGGGGAGATACGCAGTATTTT.

This clone has just a few counts. V gene TRBV5-1 combines with J gene TRBJ1-1; D is ambiguous. Germline V gives CDR1 SGHRS, CDR2 YFSETQ. The V end lost 0 bases, the J end lost 5 bases, and 14 bases lay between the germline ends. The CDR3 is 15 residues long. The CDR3 nucleotides are TGCGCCAGCAGCTTGGCCGCTAACAGAGGGACTGAAGCTTTCTTT. Translated: CASSLAANRGTEAFF. The full variable domain, with the rest looked up from reference TRBV5-1 and TRBJ1-1, is KAGVTQTPRYLIKTRGQQVTLSCSPISGHRSVSWYQQTPGQGLQFLFEYFSETQRNKGNFPGRFSGRQFSNSRSEMNVSTLELGDSALYLCASSLAANRGTEAFFGQGTRLTVV.

V gene TRBV7-2 combines with J gene TRBJ2-1; D could derive from TRBD1 or TRBD2 (5 bases each). The germline V gene has CDR1 SGHTA and CDR2 FQGNSA. The ends were cut back, 1 base at V and 7 bases at J, with 17 bases in the middle. This CDR3 is built from 16 residues. CDR3 in DNA: TGTGCCAGCAGCTTAGGAGGGGCATTCGGTGGTAATGAGCAGTTCTTC. Translated, it gives CASSLGGAFGGNEQFF.